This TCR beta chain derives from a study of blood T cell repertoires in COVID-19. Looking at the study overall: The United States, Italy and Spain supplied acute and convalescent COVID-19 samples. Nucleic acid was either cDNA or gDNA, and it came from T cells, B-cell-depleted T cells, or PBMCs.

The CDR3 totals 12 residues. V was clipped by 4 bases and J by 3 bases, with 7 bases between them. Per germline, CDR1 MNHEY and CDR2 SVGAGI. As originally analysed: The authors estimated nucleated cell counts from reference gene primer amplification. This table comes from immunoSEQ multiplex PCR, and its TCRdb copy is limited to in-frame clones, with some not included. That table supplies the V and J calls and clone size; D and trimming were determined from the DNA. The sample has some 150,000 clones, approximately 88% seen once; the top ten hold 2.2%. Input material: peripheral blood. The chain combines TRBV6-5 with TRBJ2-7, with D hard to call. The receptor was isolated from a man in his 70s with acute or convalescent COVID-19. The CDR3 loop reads CASSLQHYEQYF. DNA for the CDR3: TGTGCCAGCAGTTTACAGCACTACGAGCAGTACTTC.